This T cell receptor beta chain was identified during a study of response to subunit inactivated influenza vaccine (dated by TCRdb to the late 2010s). Notes on the research overall: Deep quantitative profiling of the T cell receptor repertoire was used in the study to follow responses to a trivalent subunit inactivated influenza vaccine. Overall study results and their limits: The authors proposed that each seasonal influenza vaccination may bring in only a limited number of new T cells.

Ends trimmed: V by 2 bases, J by 6 bases; bases unmatched to a gene: 14. According to the germline V gene, CDR1 reads LGHNA and CDR2 reads YSLEER. The CDR3, cysteine through phenylalanine, is 17 amino acids long. Only the CDR3 part of the read is kept: 51 bases, read in frame from the first base. The library was prepared using RT-PCR. The instrument given in TCRdb is Illumina HiSeq 2500. TCRdb reprocessing: public reads trimmed at Q25 with fastp, clones called with MiXCR, in-frame beta chains kept. Merged by CDR3 protein, the rows form single entries marked with the most common genes and DNA. The sample table lists about 650,000 distinct CDR3 sequences, 14% of them with a count of one. In total, the top ten clones hold roughly 7.6% of the sample. Details on this clonotype: The antigen it binds to is not known. No base quality information exists; no much larger clone differs at one position.

Sequencing used PBMCs from blood, obtained 14 to 15 days before vaccination. The chain was built from TRBV4-3 and TRBJ2-7; TRBD1 matches 9 bases in the middle. The receptor's source is a man aged 50 to 60 who received an inactivated influenza vaccine. Donor details come from another sample of the same person, matched by shared clones. The DNA is TGCGCCAGCAGCCAACAAATACGGGACAGGGTCTTTAGCGAGCAGTACTTC. Its protein reads: CASSQQIRDRVFSEQYF.